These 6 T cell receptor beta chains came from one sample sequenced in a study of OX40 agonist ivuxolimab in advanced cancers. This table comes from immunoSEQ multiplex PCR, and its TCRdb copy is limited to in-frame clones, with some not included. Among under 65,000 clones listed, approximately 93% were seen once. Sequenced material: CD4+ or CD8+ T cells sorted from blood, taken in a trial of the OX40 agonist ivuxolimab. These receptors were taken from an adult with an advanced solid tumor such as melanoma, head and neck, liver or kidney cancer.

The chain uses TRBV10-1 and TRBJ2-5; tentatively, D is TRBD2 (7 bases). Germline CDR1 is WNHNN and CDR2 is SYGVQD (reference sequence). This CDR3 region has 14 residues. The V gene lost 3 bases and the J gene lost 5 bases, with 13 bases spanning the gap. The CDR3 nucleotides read TGCGCCAGCAGTGATGGGGGGGCCTGGGAGACCCAGTACTTC. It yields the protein CASSDGGAWETQYF.

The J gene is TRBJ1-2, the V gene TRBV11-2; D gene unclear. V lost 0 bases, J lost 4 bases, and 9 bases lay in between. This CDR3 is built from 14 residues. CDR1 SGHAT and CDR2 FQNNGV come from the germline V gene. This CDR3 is CASSLEHRIYGYTF. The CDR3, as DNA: TGTGCCAGCAGCTTAGAACACAGAATCTATGGCTACACCTTC.

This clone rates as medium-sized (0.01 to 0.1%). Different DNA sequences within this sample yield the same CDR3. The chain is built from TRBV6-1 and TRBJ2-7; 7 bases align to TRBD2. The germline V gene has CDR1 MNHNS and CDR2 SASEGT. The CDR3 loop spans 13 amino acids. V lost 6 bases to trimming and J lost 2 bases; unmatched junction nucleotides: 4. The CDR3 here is CASRGGSTYEQYF. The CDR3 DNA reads TGTGCCAGCAGGGGCGGGAGCACCTACGAGCAGTACTTC.

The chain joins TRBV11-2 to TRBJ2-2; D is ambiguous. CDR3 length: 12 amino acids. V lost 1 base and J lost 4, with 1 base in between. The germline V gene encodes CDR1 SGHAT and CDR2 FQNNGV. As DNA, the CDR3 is TGTGCCAGCAGCTTAGGCACCGGGGAGCTGTTTTTT. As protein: CASSLGTGELFF.

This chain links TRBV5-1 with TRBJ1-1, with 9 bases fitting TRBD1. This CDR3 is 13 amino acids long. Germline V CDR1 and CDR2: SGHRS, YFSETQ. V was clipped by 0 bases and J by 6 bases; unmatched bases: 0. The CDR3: CASSLGTGAEAFF. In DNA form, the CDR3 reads TGCGCCAGCAGCTTGGGGACAGGGGCTGAAGCTTTCTTT.

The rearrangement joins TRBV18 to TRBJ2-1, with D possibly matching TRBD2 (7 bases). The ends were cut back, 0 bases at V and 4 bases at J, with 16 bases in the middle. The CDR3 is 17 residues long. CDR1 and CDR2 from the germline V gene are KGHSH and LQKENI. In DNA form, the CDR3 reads TGTGCCAGCTCACCACCAGGGTCGGGGGGCCCATACAATGAGCAGTTCTTC. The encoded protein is CASSPPGSGGPYNEQFF.